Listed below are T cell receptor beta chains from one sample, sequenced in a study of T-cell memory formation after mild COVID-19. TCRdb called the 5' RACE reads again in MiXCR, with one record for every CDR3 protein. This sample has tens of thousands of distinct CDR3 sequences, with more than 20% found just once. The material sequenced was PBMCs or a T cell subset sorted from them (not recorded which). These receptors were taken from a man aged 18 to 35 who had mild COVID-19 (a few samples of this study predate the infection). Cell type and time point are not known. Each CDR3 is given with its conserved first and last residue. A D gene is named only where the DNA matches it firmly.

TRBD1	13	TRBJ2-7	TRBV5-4	CASSWGTGSEQYF
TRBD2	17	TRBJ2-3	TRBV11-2	CASSFPASGTSTDTQYF
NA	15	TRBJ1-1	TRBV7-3	CASSLSLGGNTEAFF
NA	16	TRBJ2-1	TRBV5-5	CASSVSWGLRYNEQFF
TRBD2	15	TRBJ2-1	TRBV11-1	CASSGTKRFYNEQFF
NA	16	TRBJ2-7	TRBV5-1	CASSLAHPRTDYEQYF
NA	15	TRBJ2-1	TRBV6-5	CASSYSPRTFYEQFF
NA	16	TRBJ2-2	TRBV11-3	CASILGGARTPGSCFF
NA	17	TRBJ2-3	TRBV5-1	CASSLGETASGTDTQYF
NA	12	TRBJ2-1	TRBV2	CASGLFYNEQFF
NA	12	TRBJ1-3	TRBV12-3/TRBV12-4	CASGWSGNTIYF
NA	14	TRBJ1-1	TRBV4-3	CASSQDLGNTEAFF
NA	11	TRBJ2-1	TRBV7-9	CASSQNNEQFF
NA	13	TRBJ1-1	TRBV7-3	CASSSGGATEAFF
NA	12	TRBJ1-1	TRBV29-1	CSVQSMNTEAFF
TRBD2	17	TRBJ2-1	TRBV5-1	CASSLSVGGGAYNEQFF
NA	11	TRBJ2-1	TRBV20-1	CSARERAEQFF
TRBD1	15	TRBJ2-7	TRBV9	CASSAGQGPDYEQYF
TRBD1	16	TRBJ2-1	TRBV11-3	CASSFLYGQGVAEQFF
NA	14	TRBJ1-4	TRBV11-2	CASSFGGVEEKLFF
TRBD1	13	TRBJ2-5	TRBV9	CASSADRVETQYF
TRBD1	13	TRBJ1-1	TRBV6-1	CASTLTGETEAFF
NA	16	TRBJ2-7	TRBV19	CASSAPSGGQLYEQYF
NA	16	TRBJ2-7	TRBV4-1	CASSQKPGAHSYEQYF
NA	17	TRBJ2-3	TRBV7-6	CASSLEVGASGTDTQYF
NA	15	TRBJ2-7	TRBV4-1	CASSLRGFESYEQYF
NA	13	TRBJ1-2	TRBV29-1	CSTLGDTNYGYTF
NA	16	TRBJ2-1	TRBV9	CASSVVPLKGENEQFF
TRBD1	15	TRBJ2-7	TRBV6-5	CASSYSGTGRYEQYF
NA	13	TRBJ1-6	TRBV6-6	CAIDSSGLSPLHF
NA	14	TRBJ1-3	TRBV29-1	CSVGGPDSGNTIYF
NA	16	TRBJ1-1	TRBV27	CASSPSRRDKNTEAFF
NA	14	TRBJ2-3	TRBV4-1	CASSQTWGTDTQYF
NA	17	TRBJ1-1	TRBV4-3	CASSQEWGRPMNTEAFF
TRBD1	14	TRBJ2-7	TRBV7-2	CASSSRQGSYEQYF
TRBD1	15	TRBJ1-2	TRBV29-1	CSVPLPGQSRYGYTF